This T cell receptor beta chain was identified during a study of CD8 T cells in Susac syndrome. Reverse transcription of roughly 0.45 to 1 ug RNA was carried out with random hexamers. Using its own MiXCR run on the immunoSEQ multiplex PCR reads, TCRdb lists one record per CDR3 protein. This sample yields about 140,000 distinct CDR3 sequences, of which 95% are seen a single time; 0.13% to 0.15% belongs to the top ten. The V end lost 5 bases, the J end lost 1 base, and 10 bases lay between the germline ends. Germline V gives CDR1 DFQATT, CDR2 SNEGSKA (reference sequence). This CDR3 has 13 amino acids. The genes are TRBV20-1 and TRBJ2-3, with D possibly being TRBD2 (6 bases). The material sequenced was CD4+ T cells from PBMCs. This receptor was obtained from a human donor with Susac syndrome. CDR3 residues: CSAGGPGTDTQYF. The DNA for the CDR3 is TGCAGTGCTGGAGGGCCGGGCACAGATACGCAGTATTTT.